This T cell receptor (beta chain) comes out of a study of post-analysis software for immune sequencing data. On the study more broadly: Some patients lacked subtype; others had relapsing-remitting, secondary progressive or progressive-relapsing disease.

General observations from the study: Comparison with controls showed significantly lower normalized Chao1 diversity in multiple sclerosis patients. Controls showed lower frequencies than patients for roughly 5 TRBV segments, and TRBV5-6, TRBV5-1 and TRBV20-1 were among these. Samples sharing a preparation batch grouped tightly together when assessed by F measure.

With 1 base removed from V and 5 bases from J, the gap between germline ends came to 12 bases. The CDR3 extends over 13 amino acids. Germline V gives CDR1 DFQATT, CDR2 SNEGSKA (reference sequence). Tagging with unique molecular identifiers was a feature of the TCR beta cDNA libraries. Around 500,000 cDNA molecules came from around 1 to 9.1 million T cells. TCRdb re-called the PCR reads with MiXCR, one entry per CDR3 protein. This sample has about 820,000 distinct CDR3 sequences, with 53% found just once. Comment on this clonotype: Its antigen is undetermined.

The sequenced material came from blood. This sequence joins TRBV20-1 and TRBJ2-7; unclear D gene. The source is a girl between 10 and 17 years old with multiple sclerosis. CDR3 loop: CSARARPVDEQYF. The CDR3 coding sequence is TGCAGTGCTAGAGCCCGACCCGTCGACGAGCAGTACTTC.